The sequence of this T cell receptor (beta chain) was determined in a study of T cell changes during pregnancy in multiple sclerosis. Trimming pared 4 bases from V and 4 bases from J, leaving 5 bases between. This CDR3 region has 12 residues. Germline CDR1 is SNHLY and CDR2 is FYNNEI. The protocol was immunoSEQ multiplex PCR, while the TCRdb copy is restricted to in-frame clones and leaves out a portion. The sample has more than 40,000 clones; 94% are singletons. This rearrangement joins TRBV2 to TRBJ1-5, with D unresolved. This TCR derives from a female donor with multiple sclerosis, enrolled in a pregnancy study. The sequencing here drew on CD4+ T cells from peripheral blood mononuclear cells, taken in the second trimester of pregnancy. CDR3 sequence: CASSALNQPQHF. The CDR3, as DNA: TGTGCCAGCAGTGCCCTTAATCAGCCCCAGCATTTT.